This TCR beta chain comes out of a study of T-cell reconstitution after alpha-beta-depleted transplantation in children. The CDR3 has 19 residues. In germline, CDR1 is KGHDR, CDR2 SFDVKD. Trimming removed 4 bases from V and 0 bases from J; junction bases left unmatched: 11. With regard to this clonotype: What it binds is not known.

General study points: Newly made T cells mostly supplied T-cell counts and diversity one year after transplant. Where alpha-beta T cells came from about two months after transplant was reportedly several hundred expanded graft clones.

The TCRbeta library was prepared with unique molecular identifiers. In TCRdb, the PCR reads were re-called with MiXCR into one record per CDR3 protein. The sample has about 980,000 distinct CDR3 sequences, 25% to 35% seen once; the top ten hold more than 25%. The receptor was derived from a boy less than two years old who had a stem cell transplant for SCID, so the T cells may come from the graft donor. V is TRBV24-1 and J is TRBJ2-5; 12 nucleotides match TRBD2. The source material was PBMCs, mostly from graft donor cells, sampled 360 days after TCRalphabeta/CD19-depleted stem cell transplant. The CDR3 protein is CATSERTSGAPMYQETQYF. The CDR3 coding sequence is TGTGCCACCAGTGAAAGGACTAGCGGGGCTCCGATGTACCAAGAGACCCAGTACTTC.